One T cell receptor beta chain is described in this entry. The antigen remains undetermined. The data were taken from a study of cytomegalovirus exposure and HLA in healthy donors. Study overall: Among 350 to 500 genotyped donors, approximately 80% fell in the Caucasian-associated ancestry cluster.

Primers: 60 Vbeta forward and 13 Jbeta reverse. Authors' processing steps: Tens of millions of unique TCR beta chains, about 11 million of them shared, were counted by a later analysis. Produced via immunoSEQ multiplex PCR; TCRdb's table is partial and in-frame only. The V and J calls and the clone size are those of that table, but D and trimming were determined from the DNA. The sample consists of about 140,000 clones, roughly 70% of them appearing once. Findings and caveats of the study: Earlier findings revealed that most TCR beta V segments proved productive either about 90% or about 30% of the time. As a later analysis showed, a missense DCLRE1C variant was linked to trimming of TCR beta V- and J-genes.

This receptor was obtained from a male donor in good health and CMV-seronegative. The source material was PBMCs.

CDR3 coding DNA: TGTGCCAGCAGACCTACAACTAGCGGGAGGGCCAGCGAGACCCAGTACTTC. Translated: CASRPTTSGRASETQYF. The chain is built from TRBV27 and TRBJ2-5, with 13 bases that match TRBD2. The CDR3 contains 17 residues. Germline-derived CDR1 and CDR2 are MNHEY and SMNVEV (reference sequence). V dropped 6 bases and J dropped 5; count of bases not matched to a gene: 12.